This T cell receptor (beta chain) was observed in a study of response to subunit inactivated influenza vaccine. This clonotype has only a few counts. Germline V CDR1 and CDR2: SGHTA, FQGNSA. There are 14 residues in the CDR3. V was shortened by 5 bases and J by 6 bases, with 13 bases between the two germline ends. TCRdb fed the RT-PCR reads into MiXCR, producing one record per CDR3 protein. The sample carries about 300,000 distinct CDR3 sequences, 21% recorded once. This clonotype was sampled from a man between 50 and 75 years old who received an inactivated influenza vaccine. Source: PBMCs from blood, taken roughly 20 months after vaccination. This chain connects TRBV7-2 to TRBJ2-2, with D unclear. The CDR3 DNA sequence: TGTGCCAGCAGCATATCCGGGCTCTCCGGGGAGCTGTTTTTT. Protein: CASSISGLSGELFF.